This T cell receptor (beta chain) was found in a study of cytomegalovirus exposure and HLA in healthy donors. For the study at large: An earlier analysis found under 130 million unique TCR beta sequences from about 190 million T cells. Points from the study as a whole: Highly shared variants forming one cluster were likely a sequencing artifact. Cytomegalovirus association was listed for about 150 TCR beta chains. Later examination showed HLA-associated TCR beta chains had greater clonal expansion than equally common others.

In the PCR, 60 Vbeta and 13 Jbeta primers were used. TCRdb's table, derived via immunoSEQ multiplex PCR, lists solely in-frame clones and lacks some. This sample's table reports 150,000 to 200,000 clones. Germline CDR1 and CDR2: SEHNR and FQNEAQ (reference sequence). V was cut by 3 bases and J by 2 bases, with 8 bases left in between. The CDR3 loop spans 14 amino acids. A remark on this clone: Its target is not known.

The rearrangement joins TRBV7-9 to TRBJ1-3; D is possibly TRBD1 (6 bases). This clonotype originated in a man aged 25 to 45 in good health and CMV-seronegative. The sequenced sample was PBMCs. The DNA of the CDR3 is TGTGCCAGCAGCTTCAACAGGGCTGGAAACACCATATATTTT. Residues: CASSFNRAGNTIYF.